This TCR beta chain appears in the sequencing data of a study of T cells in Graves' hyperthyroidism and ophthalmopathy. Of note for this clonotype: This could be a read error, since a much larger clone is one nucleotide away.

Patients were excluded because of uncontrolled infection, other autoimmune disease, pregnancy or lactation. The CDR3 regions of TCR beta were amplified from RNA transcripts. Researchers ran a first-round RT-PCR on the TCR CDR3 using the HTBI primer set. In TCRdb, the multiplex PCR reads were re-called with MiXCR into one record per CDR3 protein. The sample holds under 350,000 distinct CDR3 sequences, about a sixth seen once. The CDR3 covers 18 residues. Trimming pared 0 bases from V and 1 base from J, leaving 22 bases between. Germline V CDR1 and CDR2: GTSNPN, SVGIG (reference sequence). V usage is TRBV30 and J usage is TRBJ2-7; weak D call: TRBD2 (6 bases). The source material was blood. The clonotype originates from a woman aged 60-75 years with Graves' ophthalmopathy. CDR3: CAWSVTVSGSVGSYEQYF. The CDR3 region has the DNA TGTGCCTGGAGTGTAACCGTTTCCGGGAGTGTAGGGTCCTACGAGCAGTACTTC.